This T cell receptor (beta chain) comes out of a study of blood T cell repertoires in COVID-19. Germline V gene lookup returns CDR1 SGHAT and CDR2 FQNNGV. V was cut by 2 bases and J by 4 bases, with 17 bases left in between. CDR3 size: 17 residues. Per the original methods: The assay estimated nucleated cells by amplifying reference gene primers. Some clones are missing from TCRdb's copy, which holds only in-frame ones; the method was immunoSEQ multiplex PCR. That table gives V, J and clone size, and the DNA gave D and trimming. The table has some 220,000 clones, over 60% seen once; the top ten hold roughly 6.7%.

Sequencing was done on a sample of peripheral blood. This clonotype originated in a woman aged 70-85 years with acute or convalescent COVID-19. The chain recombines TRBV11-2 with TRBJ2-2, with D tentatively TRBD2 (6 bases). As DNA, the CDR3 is TGTGCCAGCAGCTTATTCCCCGGGACTCGACGCACCGGGGAGCTGTTTTTT. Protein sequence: CASSLFPGTRRTGELFF.